The sequence of this TCR beta chain was determined in a study of blood T cell repertoires in COVID-19. About the research overall: Acute and convalescent COVID-19 specimens originated in the United States, Italy and Spain. Sources were T cells, B-cell-depleted T cells, or PBMCs; the material itself was cDNA or gDNA.

This CDR3 has 13 amino acids. Germline V gene lookup returns CDR1 MGHRA and CDR2 YSYEKL. Trimming left V 4 bases short and J 6 bases short, with 12 bases between. Authors' methods: Scientists estimated how many nucleated cells there were by amplifying reference gene primers. Data came from immunoSEQ multiplex PCR; TCRdb stores just in-frame clones and leaves some out. D and trimming come from the DNA, and the V and J calls and clone size come from that table. The sample includes some 150,000 clones, roughly 81% seen only once; the top ten take about 8%. The sequenced sample consisted of peripheral blood. The TCR comes from a human donor with acute or convalescent COVID-19. The donor label of this sample is uncertain. The chain uses TRBV4-1 and TRBJ1-2; a weak D match, TRBD1 (6 bases). CDR3 protein: CASSRTQGDGYTF. The CDR3 coding sequence is TGCGCCAGCAGCCGCACACAGGGAGATGGCTACACCTTC.